This T cell receptor beta chain was captured by sequencing in a study of shared clonotypes between healthy human individuals. Study at large: Researchers drew samples from a couple of women and three men aged 18 to 49.

The CDR3 is made up of 14 amino acids. With 5 bases removed from V and 6 bases from J, the gap between germline ends came to 15 bases. CDR1 and CDR2 (germline): SGHNT, YYREEE (reference sequence). Caucasian adults residing in Nashville, Tennessee made up all the donors. Replicate PCRs were loaded with approximately 300 ng DNA from unsorted PBMC, about 30,000 T cell genomes. As handled by the study authors: Junction-only immunoSEQ data arrived without quality scores, meaning filtering differed. TCRdb keeps only in-frame clones here, not all; method: immunoSEQ multiplex PCR. V and J calls plus clone size are reproduced from that table; the DNA served to infer D and trimming. This sample has about 600,000 clones; around three quarters occur once, and the top ten carry more than 10%.

Sample: PBMCs. The V call is TRBV5-4, the J call TRBJ2-1; possible D gene TRBD1, 5 bases. This clonotype was obtained from a woman aged 35 to 49 in good health. Some clones in this sample may be carry-over from other donors' samples. The CDR3 nucleotides are TGTGCCAGCAGGTTTCAGGGCGCCCCCAATGAGCAGTTCTTC. Amino acid sequence: CASRFQGAPNEQFF.